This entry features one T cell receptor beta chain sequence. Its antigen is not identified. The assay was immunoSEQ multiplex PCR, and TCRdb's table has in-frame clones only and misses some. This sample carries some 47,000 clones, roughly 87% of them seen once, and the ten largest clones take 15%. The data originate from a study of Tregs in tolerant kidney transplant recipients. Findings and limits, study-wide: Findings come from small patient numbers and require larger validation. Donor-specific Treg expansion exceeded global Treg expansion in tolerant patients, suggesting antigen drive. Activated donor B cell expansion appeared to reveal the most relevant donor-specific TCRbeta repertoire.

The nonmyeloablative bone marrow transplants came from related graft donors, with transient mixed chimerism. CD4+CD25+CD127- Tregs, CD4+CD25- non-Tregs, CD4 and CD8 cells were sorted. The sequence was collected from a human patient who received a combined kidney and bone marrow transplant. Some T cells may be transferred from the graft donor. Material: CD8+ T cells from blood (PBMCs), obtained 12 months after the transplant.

Here the CDR3 reads CASSQDRYEQYF. DNA of the CDR3: TGTGCCAGCAGCCAAGATCGCTACGAGCAGTACTTC. The V and J genes are TRBV4-2 and TRBJ2-7; D is unclear. The V and J ends lost 0 bases and 3 bases respectively, with 3 bases between them. Germline loops: CDR1 LGHNA, CDR2 YNFKEQ. This CDR3 has 12 amino acids.